These 31 T cell receptor beta chains came from one sample sequenced in a study of T cell repertoires in cytomegalovirus infection. Antigens for these TCRs are unknown. Using its own MiXCR run on the reads, TCRdb lists one record per CDR3 protein. The sample carries about 500,000 distinct CDR3 sequences, around 30% recorded once. The material was cultured PBMCs, obtained from culture after CMV antigen stimulation. All receptors derive from a human donor in good health (CMV status not recorded). Some clones in this sample may be carry-over from other donors' samples.

This clonotype was counted a few times. The rearrangement links TRBV15 to TRBJ2-3, with a tentative D call TRBD2 (5 bases). This CDR3 has 13 amino acids. Trimming cost V 5 bases and J 0 bases, with 6 bases left between them. Germline loops: CDR1 LNHNV, CDR2 YYDKDF (reference sequence). CDR3 DNA sequence: TGTGCCACCAGCCGAGGGAGCACAGATACGCAGTATTTT. Its protein product is CATSRGSTDTQYF.

The rearrangement uses TRBV7-2 and TRBJ1-1; D remains ambiguous. CDR1 is SGHTA, CDR2 FQGNSA, per germline. The length of the CDR3 is 14 residues. V lost 1 base and J lost 1, with 7 bases in between. The CDR3 bases are TGTGCCAGCAGCTTAGTACTCAGGAACACTGAAGCTTTCTTT. It translates to CASSLVLRNTEAFF.

This clonotype was picked up a small number of times. The rearrangement links TRBV7-9 to TRBJ1-1; no definite D call. This CDR3 comprises 16 residues. The germline CDR1 and CDR2 sequences are SEHNR and FQNEAQ (reference sequence). Trimming left V 3 bases short and J 1 base short, with 15 bases between. The chain's CDR3 is CASSLFQTESNTEAFF. The CDR3 coding sequence is TGTGCCAGCAGCTTGTTTCAAACCGAGTCGAACACTGAAGCTTTCTTT.

This clonotype appeared a single time. The gene calls are TRBV6-1 and TRBJ2-3; D remains unclear. This CDR3 is 16 amino acids long. The germline V gene has CDR1 MNHNS and CDR2 SASEGT. Between the trimmed V and J ends, which lost 5 bases and 1 base, there was a span of 16 bases. The CDR3 reads CASSLVGSLGTDTQYF. Written as DNA, the CDR3 is TGTGCCAGCAGTTTGGTAGGGTCGTTGGGCACAGATACGCAGTATTTT.

This clonotype was counted many times. V gene TRBV7-2 combines with J gene TRBJ2-5, with TRBD2 matching over 12 bases. The V gene end was trimmed by 0 bases and the J gene end by 6 bases; junction bases not matched to a gene: 2. This CDR3 comprises 15 residues. CDR1 and CDR2 from the germline V gene are SGHTA and FQGNSA. CDR3: CASSLALAGGKTQYF. For the CDR3, the DNA is TGTGCCAGCAGCTTAGCCCTAGCGGGAGGGAAGACCCAGTACTTC. The full variable domain, rest sourced from reference TRBV7-2 and TRBJ2-5, is GAGVSQSPSNKVTEKGKDVELRCDPISGHTALYWYRQSLGQGLEFLIYFQGNSAPDKSGLPSDRFSAERTGGSVSTLTIQRTQQEDSAVYLCASSLALAGGKTQYFGPGTRLLVL.

This clonotype has just one count. The chain carries TRBV6-2 or TRBV6-3 and TRBJ2-1, with D perhaps matching TRBD1 (6 bases). The germline V gene encodes CDR1 MNHEY and CDR2 SVGEGT. This CDR3 is 15 amino acids long. Trimming took off 2 bases at V and 2 bases at J, with 10 bases between the two ends. This CDR3 is CASSYMRGTYNEQFF. CDR3 bases: TGTGCCAGCAGTTACATGAGGGGGACCTACAATGAGCAGTTCTTC.

This chain links TRBV20-1 with TRBJ1-5; D uncertain. Germline-derived CDR1 and CDR2 are DFQATT and SNEGSKA (reference sequence). The CDR3 is 13 amino acids. The ends were cut back, 0 bases at V and 3 bases at J, with 6 bases in the middle. Written as DNA, the CDR3 is TGCAGTGCTAGAGATCGATTCAATCAGCCCCAGCATTTT. It yields the protein CSARDRFNQPQHF.

This clonotype showed up just a few times. The chain joins TRBV11-3 to TRBJ2-2; unclear D gene. V gave up 4 bases and J gave up 9 bases, with 21 bases separating them. Germline CDR1 SGHNT, CDR2 YENEEA. This CDR3 region has 16 residues. CDR3 sequence: CASSSKGHSYGRELFF. The CDR3 DNA is TGTGCCAGCAGCTCAAAGGGCCATTCCTATGGCCGGGAGCTGTTTTTT.

This clonotype was detected many times. V is TRBV7-2 and J is TRBJ2-3; D unclear. This CDR3 contains 15 residues. Trimming stripped 1 base from V and 0 bases from J, with 8 bases between. Per the germline V gene, CDR1 is SGHTA and CDR2 is FQGNSA. DNA of the CDR3: TGTGCCAGCAGCTTAGAACACAAAAGCACAGATACGCAGTATTTT. Translation: CASSLEHKSTDTQYF.

The chain combines TRBV19 with TRBJ2-3; 13 positions match TRBD2. Germline values: CDR1 LNHDA, CDR2 SQIVND (reference sequence). Trimming cost V 3 bases and J 2 bases; bases outside gene matches: 2. CDR3 length: 16 residues. CDR3 amino acids: CASSMGLAGNTDTQYF. The CDR3 nucleotides read TGTGCCAGTAGTATGGGACTAGCGGGGAACACAGATACGCAGTATTTT.

The chain couples TRBV6-8 to TRBJ2-1, with TRBD2 matching over 9 bases. The CDR3 totals 15 residues. Germline V gene lookup returns CDR1 MNHGY and CDR2 SAAAGT. V was clipped by 5 bases and J by 4 bases; unmatched bases: 6. DNA of the CDR3: TGTGCCAGCAGTCGCACGCTAGCGGGGTACAATGAGCAGTTCTTC. It encodes CASSRTLAGYNEQFF.

This clonotype was recorded many times. The rearrangement uses TRBV7-6 and TRBJ2-3, with a possible D match to TRBD1 (6 bases). The CDR3 extends over 13 amino acids. Trimming shortened V by 8 bases and J by 6 bases, and 15 bases separated the two germline ends. CDR1 is SGHVS, CDR2 FNYEAQ, per germline. The CDR3 sequence is CASSLAGVDTQYF. The CDR3 bases are TGTGCCAGCTCCCTAGCAGGGGTGGATACGCAGTATTTT. Full variable domain (outside the CDR3, taken from reference TRBV7-6 and TRBJ2-3): GAGVSQSPRYKVTKRGQDVALRCDPISGHVSLYWYRQALGQGPEFLTYFNYEAQQDKSGLPNDRFSAERPEGSISTLTIQRTEQRDSAMYRCASSLAGVDTQYFGPGTRLTVL.

This clonotype was seen only a few times. The rearrangement links TRBV7-9 to TRBJ2-3; the D is unclear. CDR1 and CDR2 from the germline V gene are SEHNR and FQNEAQ (reference sequence). The CDR3 length is 11 residues. V lost 7 bases to trimming and J lost 2 bases, with 4 bases between them. CDR3 DNA: TGTGCCAGCACCAACACAGATACGCAGTATTTT. Its translation: CASTNTDTQYF. Supplemented by reference TRBV7-9 and TRBJ2-3, the full variable domain reads DTGVSQNPRHKITKRGQNVTFRCDPISEHNRLYWYRQTLGQGPEFLTYFQNEAQLEKSRLLSDRFSAERPKGSFSTLEIQRTEQGDSAMYLCASTNTDTQYFGPGTRLTVL.

V and J are TRBV2 and TRBJ2-1, with 12 positions matching TRBD2. The CDR3 sequence is 20 residues long. The V gene end was trimmed by 4 bases and the J gene end by 1 base; junction bases not matched to a gene: 14. Germline CDR1 and CDR2: SNHLY and FYNNEI. The CDR3 coding sequence is TGTGCCAGCAGTGGGTCGACTAGCGGGAGTTACGACTCGTCCTACAATGAGCAGTTCTTC. Protein product: CASSGSTSGSYDSSYNEQFF.

This chain's CDR3 is CASSIALTTGELFF. The DNA of the CDR3 is TGTGCCAGTAGTATAGCACTCACGACCGGGGAGCTGTTTTTT. The chain combines TRBV19 with TRBJ2-2; D not resolved. Looked up from germline, CDR1 is LNHDA and CDR2 is SQIVND (reference sequence). The CDR3 consists of 14 residues. The germline V and J ends were trimmed by 1 base and 5 bases, with 8 bases remaining between them.

The chain is built from TRBV7-2 and TRBJ2-5; D remains ambiguous. V was shortened by 2 bases and J by 7 bases, with 5 bases between the two germline ends. Looked up from germline, CDR1 is SGHTA and CDR2 is FQGNSA. The CDR3 totals 11 residues. The CDR3 nucleotides read TGTGCCAGCAGCTTATCAGGGACCCAGTACTTC. It encodes CASSLSGTQYF. Filled out from reference TRBV7-2 and TRBJ2-5, the complete variable domain reads GAGVSQSPSNKVTEKGKDVELRCDPISGHTALYWYRQSLGQGLEFLIYFQGNSAPDKSGLPSDRFSAERTGGSVSTLTIQRTQQEDSAVYLCASSLSGTQYFGPGTRLLVL.

This clonotype has only a few counts. This chain uses TRBV19 with TRBJ2-1, with 14 bases aligning to TRBD2. This CDR3 is built from 16 residues. Per germline, CDR1 LNHDA and CDR2 SQIVND (reference sequence). Trimming took 7 bases from V and 7 from J; bases not matched to a gene: 9. The CDR3 loop reads CASTSGLAGVRNEQFF. CDR3 sequence (DNA): TGTGCCAGTACCTCGGGACTAGCGGGAGTGAGGAATGAGCAGTTCTTC. The complete variable domain, with remaining parts taken from reference TRBV19 and TRBJ2-1, reads DGGITQSPKYLFRKEGQNVTLSCEQNLNHDAMYWYRQDPGQGLRLIYYSQIVNDFQKGDIAEGYSVSREKKESFPLTVTSAQKNPTAFYLCASTSGLAGVRNEQFFGPGTRLTVL.

This chain links TRBV4-3 with TRBJ2-5, with 9 bases fitting TRBD1. Germline loops: CDR1 LGHNA, CDR2 YSLEER. CDR3 length equals 13 residues. Trimming cost V 0 bases and J 9 bases; bases outside gene matches: 2. The CDR3 spells CASSQDGTGPQYF. Here the CDR3 DNA reads TGCGCCAGCAGCCAAGATGGGACAGGGCCCCAGTACTTC.

This clonotype was counted between two and nine times. The chain is built from TRBV7-8 and TRBJ1-1; no clear D. The germline CDR1 and CDR2 sequences are SGHVS and FQNEAQ. The V and J ends lost 1 base and 5 bases respectively, with 8 bases between them. There are 13 residues in the CDR3. In DNA, the CDR3 is TGTGCCAGCAGCTTAGTAACGGGAACTGAAGCTTTCTTT. It yields the protein CASSLVTGTEAFF.

This chain links TRBV10-3 with TRBJ2-5, with D perhaps matching TRBD1 (7 bases). From germline, CDR1 is ENHRY and CDR2 SYGVKD. This CDR3 contains 15 residues. V dropped 3 bases and J dropped 3 bases, with 14 bases sitting between them. CDR3 region: CAISDQGGSEETQYF. CDR3 in DNA: TGTGCCATCAGTGACCAGGGGGGTAGTGAAGAGACCCAGTACTTC.

This clonotype was observed a handful of times. V and J are TRBV12-5 and TRBJ2-2; 7 bases are shared with TRBD2. J lost 5 bases, V lost 5 bases, and 8 bases had no gene match. The CDR3 length is 15 residues. The germline V gene has CDR1 LGHNT and CDR2 FRNRAP. The CDR3 nucleotides are TGTGCTAGTGGTCCAGGACTAGGAGCAACCGGGGAGCTGTTTTTT. Protein sequence: CASGPGLGATGELFF. Complete variable domain (other parts from reference TRBV12-5 and TRBJ2-2): DARVTQTPRHKVTEMGQEVTMRCQPILGHNTVFWYRQTMMQGLELLAYFRNRAPLDDSGMPKDRFSAEMPDATLATLKIQPSEPRDSAVYFCASGPGLGATGELFFGEGSRLTVL.

This clonotype was seen only once. The rearrangement joins TRBV7-6 to TRBJ2-1; no reliable D call. Looked up from germline, CDR1 is SGHVS and CDR2 is FNYEAQ. Trimming shortened V by 1 base and J by 8 bases, and 9 bases separated the two germline ends. This CDR3 comprises 13 residues. Written as DNA, the CDR3 is TGTGCCAGCAGCTTAGTCTCGGTCGATGAGCAGTTCTTC. It encodes CASSLVSVDEQFF. The complete variable domain, with remaining parts taken from reference TRBV7-6 and TRBJ2-1, reads GAGVSQSPRYKVTKRGQDVALRCDPISGHVSLYWYRQALGQGPEFLTYFNYEAQQDKSGLPNDRFSAERPEGSISTLTIQRTEQRDSAMYRCASSLVSVDEQFFGPGTRLTVL.

The chain couples TRBV6-1 to TRBJ1-1; TRBD1 might be the D (5 bases). Looked up from germline, CDR1 is MNHNS and CDR2 is SASEGT. This CDR3 spans 13 amino acids. With 6 bases removed from V and 9 bases from J, the gap between germline ends came to 17 bases. DNA for the CDR3: TGTGCCAGCAGGGGAGAAGGGGAAGGGAAAGCTTTCTTT. Translated: CASRGEGEGKAFF.

This clonotype has only a few counts. The genes are TRBV28 and TRBJ1-1, with D perhaps TRBD1 (6 bases). From germline, CDR1 is MDHEN and CDR2 SYDVKM. The CDR3 sequence is 15 residues long. The ends were cut back, 8 bases at V and 3 bases at J, with 19 bases in the middle. The DNA for the CDR3 is TGTGCCAGCGTGGGCACAGGCAAGGGGGACACTGAAGCTTTCTTT. Protein product: CASVGTGKGDTEAFF.

Many counts were recorded for this clonotype. The chain combines TRBV12-3 or TRBV12-4 with TRBJ2-1; the match to TRBD2 covers 8 bases. V lost 6 bases and J lost 9; bases outside the gene matches: 7. The CDR3 loop spans 13 amino acids. Here the CDR3 DNA reads TGTGCCAGCAGGCAAACTAGCGGCCCTGAGCAGTTCTTC. The encoded protein is CASRQTSGPEQFF.

The chain carries TRBV15 and TRBJ1-6, with D possibly TRBD1 on 5 matching bases. Germline values: CDR1 LNHNV, CDR2 YYDKDF (reference sequence). Between the trimmed V and J ends, which lost 0 bases and 10 bases, there was a span of 13 bases. The CDR3 sequence is 15 residues long. CDR3 region: CATSRDSGGNSPLHF. The CDR3 region has the DNA TGTGCCACCAGCAGAGATTCGGGGGGTAACTCACCCCTCCACTTT.

Comment on this clonotype: A much bigger clone sits one base away, suggesting this may be a read error. V usage is TRBV7-9 and J usage is TRBJ1-5; D perhaps matches TRBD1 (5 bases). CDR3 length: 13 residues. Trimming pared 2 bases from V and 6 bases from J, leaving 8 bases between. CDR1 and CDR2 (germline): SEHNR, FQNEAQ (reference sequence). The CDR3 nucleotides are TGTGCCAGCAGCTTACAGGGCATTCAGCCCCAGCATTTT. Translated, it gives CASSLQGIQPQHF. The full variable domain, completed using reference TRBV7-9 and TRBJ1-5, is DTGVSQNPRHKITKRGQNVTFRCDPISEHNRLYWYRQTLGQGPEFLTYFQNEAQLEKSRLLSDRFSAERPKGSFSTLEIQRTEQGDSAMYLCASSLQGIQPQHFGDGTRLSIL.

Only a few counts were recorded for this clonotype. This rearrangement joins TRBV7-6 to TRBJ2-5; 7 bases line up with TRBD2. The J segment lost 5 bases and the V segment lost 0 bases, leaving 6 bases of the junction unmatched. The CDR3 covers 15 residues. CDR1 is SGHVS, CDR2 FNYEAQ, per germline. Here the CDR3 DNA reads TGTGCCAGCAGCTTAGCGTGGACGGGGGGTGAGACCCAGTACTTC. Its translation is CASSLAWTGGETQYF.

The chain uses TRBV27 and TRBJ2-5; D is undetermined. The CDR3 extends over 14 amino acids. Trimming stripped 6 bases from V and 1 base from J, with 12 bases between. From germline, CDR1 is MNHEY and CDR2 SMNVEV (reference sequence). This CDR3 reads CASRRTYPQETQYF. DNA for the CDR3: TGTGCCAGCAGAAGAACATATCCCCAAGAGACCCAGTACTTC.

The chain carries TRBV7-2 and TRBJ1-2, with a tentative D call TRBD1 (5 bases). CDR3 length: 14 amino acids. The V gene lost 1 base and the J gene lost 7 bases, with 13 bases spanning the gap. In germline, CDR1 is SGHTA, CDR2 FQGNSA. The CDR3 nucleotides read TGTGCCAGCAGCTTAGTTCAGGGCCCAGGTGGCTACACCTTC. Amino acid sequence: CASSLVQGPGGYTF.

The rearrangement uses TRBV7-3 and TRBJ2-7; D not certain. V lost 1 base, J lost 2 bases, and 15 bases lay in between. The germline V gene encodes CDR1 SGHTA and CDR2 FQGTGA. This CDR3 has 16 residues. The CDR3 protein is CASSLRGRAGTYEQYF. CDR3 in DNA: TGTGCCAGCAGCTTAAGGGGTCGGGCAGGTACCTACGAGCAGTACTTC.